The 17 T cell receptor beta chains below all came from one sample that was sequenced in a study of T cells in Graves' hyperthyroidism and ophthalmopathy. Researchers amplified the TCR beta CDR3 regions from RNA transcripts. The HTBI primer set drove a first-round RT-PCR of the TCR CDR3. TCRdb re-derived calls from the multiplex PCR reads in MiXCR, one entry per CDR3 protein. This table has 500,000 to 550,000 distinct CDR3 sequences, just under 20% appearing once. The sample comprised blood. These receptors all stem from a man in his forties with Graves' ophthalmopathy.

This clonotype was found many times. V usage is TRBV2 and J usage is TRBJ1-5; a weak D match, TRBD1 (5 bases). Germline CDR1 is SNHLY and CDR2 is FYNNEI. The CDR3 is made up of 14 amino acids. Trimming pared 2 bases from V and 2 bases from J, leaving 7 bases between. The CDR3 loop reads CASSEQGGNQPQHF. The CDR3 nucleotides are TGTGCCAGCAGTGAACAGGGCGGCAATCAGCCCCAGCATTTT. Drawing the rest from reference TRBV2 and TRBJ1-5, the complete variable domain is EPEVTQTPSHQVTQMGQEVILRCVPISNHLYFYWYRQILGQKVEFLVSFYNNEISEKSEIFDDQFSVERPDGSNFTLKIRSTKLEDSAMYFCASSEQGGNQPQHFGDGTRLSIL.

In this sample, this clonotype turned up many times. The V gene is TRBV12-3 or TRBV12-4, the J gene TRBJ2-2, with 10 bases matching TRBD2. This CDR3 has 17 amino acids. Germline trimming cut 2 bases from V and 0 bases from J; bases unmatched to any gene: 3. The CDR3 spells CASSLTSGDANTGELFF. DNA of the CDR3: TGTGCCAGCAGTTTAACTAGCGGGGACGCGAACACCGGGGAGCTGTTTTTT.

Written as DNA, the CDR3 is TGTGCCAGCAGCCAGGCCGAAACCGGGTCCAAGTACTTC. Translating gives CASSQAETGSKYF. The chain recombines TRBV3-1 with TRBJ2-5; D is undetermined. Germline CDR1 and CDR2: LGHDT and YNNKEL (reference sequence). The CDR3 is 13 amino acids. Deletions cut 3 bases from V and 12 bases from J, with 17 bases between.

This clonotype showed up just a few times. The rearrangement links TRBV7-3 to TRBJ2-2; D not certain. Trimming pared 3 bases from V and 4 bases from J, leaving 12 bases between. The germline CDR1 and CDR2 sequences are SGHTA and FQGTGA. The CDR3 totals 15 residues. DNA of the CDR3: TGTGCCAGCAGCTTTGGGGATCAATTCACCGGGGAGCTGTTTTTT. Protein: CASSFGDQFTGELFF. The variable domain in full, with the rest retrieved from reference TRBV7-3 and TRBJ2-2, is GAGVSQTPSNKVTEKGKYVELRCDPISGHTALYWYRQSLGQGPEFLIYFQGTGAADDSGLPNDRFFAVRPEGSVSTLKIQRTERGDSAVYLCASSFGDQFTGELFFGEGSRLTVL.

This clonotype occurred many times. The chain recombines TRBV11-2 with TRBJ2-2, with 7 bases that match TRBD2. CDR1 is SGHAT and CDR2 is FQNNGV in the germline V gene. V gave up 3 bases and J gave up 0 bases; unmatched junction bases: 1. This CDR3 is 15 amino acids long. The CDR3 DNA follows: TGTGCCAGCAGCTTGGGACTACCGAACACCGGGGAGCTGTTTTTT. Encoded protein: CASSLGLPNTGELFF.

This clonotype was recorded many times. This chain uses TRBV3-1 with TRBJ2-7; D not certain. Trimming shortened V by 1 base and J by 9 bases, and 10 bases separated the two germline ends. Germline CDR1 LGHDT, CDR2 YNNKEL (reference sequence). The length of the CDR3 is 12 residues. CDR3 protein: CASSQGPTAQYF. CDR3 nucleotides: TGTGCCAGCAGCCAAGGCCCTACCGCGCAGTACTTC.

The J gene is TRBJ1-4, the V gene TRBV20-1, with D unresolved. Trimming shortened V by 3 bases and J by 7 bases, and 12 bases separated the two germline ends. CDR3 length: 13 residues. CDR1 and CDR2 from the germline V gene are DFQATT and SNEGSKA (reference sequence). The CDR3 bases are TGCAGTGCTAGTATTCTCGGGTCTGAAAAACTGTTTTTT. Amino acids: CSASILGSEKLFF.

This clonotype has just a few counts. This sequence joins TRBV27 and TRBJ2-5; a weak D match, TRBD2 (5 bases). The CDR3 loop spans 13 amino acids. Germline V gene sequence: CDR1 MNHEY, CDR2 SMNVEV (reference sequence). V was clipped by 1 base and J by 3 bases, with 6 bases between them. CDR3 coding DNA: TGTGCCAGCAGTTTATTCGGGAAAGAGACCCAGTACTTC. Translating gives CASSLFGKETQYF.

This rearrangement joins TRBV9 to TRBJ2-2; D may be TRBD2 (5 bases). Trimming stripped 0 bases from V and 1 base from J, with 10 bases between. Germline-derived CDR1 and CDR2 are SGDLS and YYNGEE. The length of the CDR3 is 16 residues. CDR3 region: CASSVGGAKNTGELFF. The CDR3, as DNA: TGTGCCAGCAGCGTAGGGGGAGCGAAGAACACCGGGGAGCTGTTTTTT.

V is TRBV20-1 and J is TRBJ2-1, with D maybe TRBD1 (5 bases). Looked up from germline, CDR1 is DFQATT and CDR2 is SNEGSKA (reference sequence). The CDR3 is made up of 16 amino acids. V was trimmed by 0 bases and J by 0 bases, leaving 12 bases between them. The CDR3 nucleotides are TGCAGTGCTAGAGATCTGGTGGGGCCCTCCTACAATGAGCAGTTCTTC. The encoded protein is CSARDLVGPSYNEQFF.

The chain carries TRBV20-1 and TRBJ1-1, with 10 bases identical to TRBD1. Per germline, CDR1 DFQATT and CDR2 SNEGSKA (reference sequence). This CDR3 is 15 amino acids long. After removal of 3 bases from V and 5 bases from J, the junction contained 9 bases not matched to a gene. The CDR3 is CSARAGTGAGTEAFF. The CDR3 DNA reads as TGCAGTGCTAGGGCCGGGACAGGGGCGGGAACTGAAGCTTTCTTT.

Concerning this clonotype: A much bigger clone sits one base away, suggesting this may be a read error. The rearrangement uses TRBV20-1 and TRBJ2-2; TRBD2 matches 7 bases. Unmatched junction bases numbered 1, after V lost 0 bases and J lost 3 bases. CDR1 and CDR2 from the germline V gene are DFQATT and SNEGSKA (reference sequence). This CDR3 region has 14 residues. CDR3 protein: CSARDRGDTGELFF. The CDR3 DNA reads as TGCAGTGCTAGAGACCGGGGGGACACCGGGGAGCTGTTTTTT.

The chain is built from TRBV6-5 and TRBJ2-1; D unresolved. Per germline, CDR1 MNHEY and CDR2 SVGAGI. The CDR3 contains 17 residues. The V and J ends lost 0 bases and 1 base respectively, with 13 bases between them. CDR3 sequence: CASSYSIGIGSYNEQFF. The CDR3 coding sequence is TGTGCCAGCAGTTACTCGATTGGTATCGGGTCCTACAATGAGCAGTTCTTC.

The J gene is TRBJ1-1, the V gene TRBV5-1; 8 bases align to TRBD1. The V gene end was trimmed by 4 bases and the J gene end by 10 bases; junction bases not matched to a gene: 9. The CDR3 covers 13 residues. The germline V gene encodes CDR1 SGHRS and CDR2 YFSETQ. The DNA of the CDR3 is TGCGCCAGCAGCGATTTCAGGGGGCATGGAGCTTTCTTT. Translation gives CASSDFRGHGAFF.

The chain employs TRBV9 and TRBJ2-3; TRBD1 agrees at 7 bases. The CDR3 consists of 15 residues. Germline CDR1 reads SGDLS; CDR2 reads YYNGEE. V was pared by 0 bases and J by 1 base, with 2 bases of the junction left unmatched. CDR3 DNA: TGTGCCAGCAGCGTAGTAGGGACAGGCACAGATACGCAGTATTTT. Translating it yields CASSVVGTGTDTQYF. The full variable domain, completed using reference TRBV9 and TRBJ2-3, is DSGVTQTPKHLITATGQRVTLRCSPRSGDLSVYWYQQSLDQGLQFLIQYYNGEERAKGNILERFSAQQFPDLHSELNLSSLELGDSALYFCASSVVGTGTDTQYFGPGTRLTVL.

This clonotype was detected a few times. This rearrangement joins TRBV20-1 to TRBJ2-7, with 7 bases matching TRBD1. Unmatched junction bases numbered 9, after V lost 8 bases and J lost 2 bases. CDR1 and CDR2 (germline): DFQATT, SNEGSKA (reference sequence). This CDR3 comprises 13 residues. CDR3 residues: CSLRGTATYEQYF. The DNA of the CDR3 is TGCAGTTTGAGGGGGACAGCAACCTACGAGCAGTACTTC.

The chain combines TRBV12-3 or TRBV12-4 with TRBJ2-1, with 10 bases aligning to TRBD2. The CDR3 is 15 residues long. J lost 7 bases, V lost 5 bases, and 8 bases had no gene match. The CDR3 DNA follows: TGTGCCAGCAGTCAACTAGCGGGAATTGTAAATGAGCAGTTCTTC. It is translated as CASSQLAGIVNEQFF.